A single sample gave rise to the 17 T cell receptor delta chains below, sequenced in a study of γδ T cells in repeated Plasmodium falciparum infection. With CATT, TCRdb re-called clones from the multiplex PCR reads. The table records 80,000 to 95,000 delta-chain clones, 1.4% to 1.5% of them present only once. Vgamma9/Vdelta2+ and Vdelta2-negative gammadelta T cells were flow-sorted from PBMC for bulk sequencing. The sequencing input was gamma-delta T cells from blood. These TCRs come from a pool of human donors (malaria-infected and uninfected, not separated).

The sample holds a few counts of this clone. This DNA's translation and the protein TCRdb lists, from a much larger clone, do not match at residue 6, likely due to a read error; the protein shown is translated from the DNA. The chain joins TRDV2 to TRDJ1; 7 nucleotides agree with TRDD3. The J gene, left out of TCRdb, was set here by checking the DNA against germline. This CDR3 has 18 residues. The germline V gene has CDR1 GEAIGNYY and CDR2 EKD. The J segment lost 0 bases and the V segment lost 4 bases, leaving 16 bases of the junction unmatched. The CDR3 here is CACEGPPVGETYTDKLIF. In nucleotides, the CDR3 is TGTGCCTGTGAGGGACCCCCAGTGGGGGAGACGTACACCGATAAACTCATCTTT.

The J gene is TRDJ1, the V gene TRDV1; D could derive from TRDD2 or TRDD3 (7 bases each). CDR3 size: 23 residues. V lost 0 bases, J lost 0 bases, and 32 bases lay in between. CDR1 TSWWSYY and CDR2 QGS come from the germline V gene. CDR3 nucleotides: TGTGCTCTTGGGGAACTGTACTTTTCCTACTGCCCCTGGGGGGAAAAGGACACCGATAAACTCATCTTT. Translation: CALGELYFSYCPWGEKDTDKLIF.

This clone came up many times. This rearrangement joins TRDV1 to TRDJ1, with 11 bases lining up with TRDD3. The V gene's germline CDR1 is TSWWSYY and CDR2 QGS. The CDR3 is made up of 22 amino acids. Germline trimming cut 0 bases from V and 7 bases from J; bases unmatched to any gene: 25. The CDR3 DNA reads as TGTGCTCTTGGGGAACTGGTCCTACGGGGGATAATGGGGGATACGCTACTTGGTAAACTCATCTTT. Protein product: CALGELVLRGIMGDTLLGKLIF.

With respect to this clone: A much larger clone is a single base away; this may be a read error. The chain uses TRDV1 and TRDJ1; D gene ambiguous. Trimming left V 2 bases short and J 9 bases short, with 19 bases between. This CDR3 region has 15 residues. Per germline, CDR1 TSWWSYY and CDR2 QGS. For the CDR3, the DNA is TGTGCTCTTGGGGAAAGGGAATGCGGATCCGCTGAACTCATCTTT. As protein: CALGERECGSAELIF.

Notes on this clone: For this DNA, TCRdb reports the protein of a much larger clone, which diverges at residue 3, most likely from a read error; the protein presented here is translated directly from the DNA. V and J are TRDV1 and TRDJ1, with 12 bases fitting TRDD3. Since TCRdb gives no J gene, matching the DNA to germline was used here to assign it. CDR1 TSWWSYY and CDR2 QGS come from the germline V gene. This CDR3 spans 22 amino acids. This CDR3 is CAFGVSYILVLGDTMYTDKLIF. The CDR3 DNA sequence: TGTGCTTTTGGGGTCTCCTACATTCTCGTACTGGGGGATACTATGTACACCGATAAACTCATCTTT.

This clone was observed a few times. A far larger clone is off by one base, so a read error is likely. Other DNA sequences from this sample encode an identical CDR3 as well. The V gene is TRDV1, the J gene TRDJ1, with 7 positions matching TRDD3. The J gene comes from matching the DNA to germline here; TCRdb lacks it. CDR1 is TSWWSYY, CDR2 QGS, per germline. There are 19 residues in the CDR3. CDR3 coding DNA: TGCGCTCTTGGGGAAACAGTACCCCGGGATACTGAGTACACCGATAAACTCATCTTT. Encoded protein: CALGETVPRDTEYTDKLIF.

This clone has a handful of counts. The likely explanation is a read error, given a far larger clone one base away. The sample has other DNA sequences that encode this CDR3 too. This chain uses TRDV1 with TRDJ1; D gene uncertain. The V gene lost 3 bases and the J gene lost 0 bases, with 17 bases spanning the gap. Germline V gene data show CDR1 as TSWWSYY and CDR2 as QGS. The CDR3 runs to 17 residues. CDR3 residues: CALGELDLQLYTDKLIF. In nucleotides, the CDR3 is TGTGCTCTTGGGGAGCTAGACCTCCAGTTATACACCGATAAACTCATCTTT.

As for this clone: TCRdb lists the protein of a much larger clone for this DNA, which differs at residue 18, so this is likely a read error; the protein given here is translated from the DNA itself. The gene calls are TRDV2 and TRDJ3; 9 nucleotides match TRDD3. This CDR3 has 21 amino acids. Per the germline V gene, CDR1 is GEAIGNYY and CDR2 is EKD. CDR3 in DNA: TGTGCCTGTGACACCGGGGGTACTGGGGGACGAAGCTCCTGGGACACCCGACCGATGTTTTTC. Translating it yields CACDTGGTGGRSSWDTRPMFF.

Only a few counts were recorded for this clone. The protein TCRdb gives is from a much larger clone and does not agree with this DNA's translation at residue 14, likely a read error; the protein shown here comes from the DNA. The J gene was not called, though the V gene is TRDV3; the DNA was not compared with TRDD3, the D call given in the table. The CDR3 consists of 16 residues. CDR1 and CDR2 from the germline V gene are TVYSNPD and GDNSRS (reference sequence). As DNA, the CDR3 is TGTGCCTCGGGGCTATACTGGGGGATACAACCCGATAAACCCATCTTT. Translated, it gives CASGLYWGIQPDKPIF.

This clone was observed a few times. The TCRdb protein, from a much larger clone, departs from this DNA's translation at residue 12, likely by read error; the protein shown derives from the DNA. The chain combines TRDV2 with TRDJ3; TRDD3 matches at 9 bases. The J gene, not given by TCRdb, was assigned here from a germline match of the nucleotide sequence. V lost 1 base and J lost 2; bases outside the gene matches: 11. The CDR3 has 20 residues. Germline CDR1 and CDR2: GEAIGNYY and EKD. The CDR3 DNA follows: TGTGCCTGTGACACGGCGGCTGGGGGATCGGGCCCCTGGGACACCCGACAGATGTTTTTC. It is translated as CACDTAAGGSGPWDTRQMFF.

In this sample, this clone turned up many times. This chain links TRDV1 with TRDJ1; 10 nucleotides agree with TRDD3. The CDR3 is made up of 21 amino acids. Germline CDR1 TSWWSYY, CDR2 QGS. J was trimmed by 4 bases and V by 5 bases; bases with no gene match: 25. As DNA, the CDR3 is TGTGCTCTTGGGTCCCTTAAAGGGCTCCTCGTGGGGGATACTGGTTGCGATAAACTCATCTTT. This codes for CALGSLKGLLVGDTGCDKLIF.

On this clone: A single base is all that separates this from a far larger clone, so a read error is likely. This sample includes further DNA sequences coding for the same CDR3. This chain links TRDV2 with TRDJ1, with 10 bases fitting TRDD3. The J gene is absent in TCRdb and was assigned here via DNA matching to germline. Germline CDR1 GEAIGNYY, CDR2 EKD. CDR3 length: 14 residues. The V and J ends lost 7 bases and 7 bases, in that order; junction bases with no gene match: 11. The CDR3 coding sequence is TGTGCCTGCGACGAACTGGGGGATTCGAGTAAACTCATCTTT. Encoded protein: CACDELGDSSKLIF.

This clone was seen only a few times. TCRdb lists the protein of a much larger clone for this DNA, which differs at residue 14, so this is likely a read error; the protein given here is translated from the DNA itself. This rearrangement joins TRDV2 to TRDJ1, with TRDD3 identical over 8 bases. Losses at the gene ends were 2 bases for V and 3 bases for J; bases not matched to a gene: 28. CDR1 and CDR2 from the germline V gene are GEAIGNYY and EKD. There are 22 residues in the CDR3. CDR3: CACDILRGNLGTGGSSPDKLIF. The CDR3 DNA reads TGTGCCTGTGACATATTACGCGGTAACTTAGGGACTGGGGGTTCCTCCCCCGATAAACTCATCTTT.

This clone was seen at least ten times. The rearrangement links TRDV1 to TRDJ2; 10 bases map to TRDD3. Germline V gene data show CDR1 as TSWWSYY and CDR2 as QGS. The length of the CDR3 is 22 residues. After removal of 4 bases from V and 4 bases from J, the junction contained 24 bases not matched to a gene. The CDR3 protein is CALGVSLLVLGDPPLGTAQLFF. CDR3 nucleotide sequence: TGTGCTCTTGGGGTTTCCCTCCTGGTACTGGGGGATCCACCGCTGGGGACAGCACAACTCTTCTTT.

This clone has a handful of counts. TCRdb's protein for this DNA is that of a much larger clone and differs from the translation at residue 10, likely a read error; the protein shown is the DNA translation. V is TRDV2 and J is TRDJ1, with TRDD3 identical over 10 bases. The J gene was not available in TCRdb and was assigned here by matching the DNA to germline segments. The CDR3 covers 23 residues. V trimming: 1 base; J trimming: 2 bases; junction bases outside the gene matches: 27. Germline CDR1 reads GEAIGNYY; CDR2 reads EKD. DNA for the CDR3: TGTGCCTGTGACACTTTCCCGAGGCCTCCCGTGGGTGGGGGATACCGGGGGACCGATAAACTCATCTTT. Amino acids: CACDTFPRPPVGGGYRGTDKLIF.

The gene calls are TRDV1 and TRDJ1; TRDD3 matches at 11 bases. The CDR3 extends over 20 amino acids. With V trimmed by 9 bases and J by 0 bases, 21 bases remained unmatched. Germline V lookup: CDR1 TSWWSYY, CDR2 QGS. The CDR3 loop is CALRLPFSWGIRCNTDKLIF. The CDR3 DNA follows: TGTGCTCTCAGACTACCCTTCTCTTGGGGGATACGCTGTAACACCGATAAACTCATCTTT.

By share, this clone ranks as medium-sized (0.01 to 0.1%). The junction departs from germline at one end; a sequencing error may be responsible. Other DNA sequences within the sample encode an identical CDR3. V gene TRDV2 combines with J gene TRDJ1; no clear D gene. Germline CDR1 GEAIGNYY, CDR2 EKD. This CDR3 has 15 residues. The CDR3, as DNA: TGTGCTTGTGTTCGCACAGAGTCGTACGGGCTTAAACTCATCTTT. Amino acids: CACVRTESYGLKLIF.